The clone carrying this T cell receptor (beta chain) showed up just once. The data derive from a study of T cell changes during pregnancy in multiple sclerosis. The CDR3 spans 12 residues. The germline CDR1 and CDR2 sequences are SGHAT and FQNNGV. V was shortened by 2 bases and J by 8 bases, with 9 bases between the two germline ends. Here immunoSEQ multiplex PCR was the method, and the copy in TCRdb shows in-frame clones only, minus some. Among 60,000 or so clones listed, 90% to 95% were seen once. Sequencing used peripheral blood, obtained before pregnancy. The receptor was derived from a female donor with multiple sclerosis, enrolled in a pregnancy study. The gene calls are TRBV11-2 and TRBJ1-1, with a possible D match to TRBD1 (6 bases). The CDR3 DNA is TGTGCCAGCAGCTTATCCGGGACAGAAGCTTTCTTT. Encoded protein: CASSLSGTEAFF. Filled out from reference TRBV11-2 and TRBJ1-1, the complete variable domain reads EAGVAQSPRYKIIEKRQSVAFWCNPISGHATLYWYQQILGQGPKLLIQFQNNGVVDDSQLPKDRFSAERLKGVDSTLKIQPAKLEDSAVYLCASSLSGTEAFFGQGTRLTVV.